These T cell receptor beta chains were read from a single sample in a study of neoadjuvant anti-PD-1 for oral cavity cancer. Here immunoSEQ multiplex PCR was the method, and the copy in TCRdb shows in-frame clones only, minus some. Of roughly 13,000 clones in the sample, less than 85% were seen once. The sequenced sample was PBMCs, obtained before nivolumab (anti-PD-1) treatment. The receptors stem from a person aged 40-85 years with oral cavity squamous cell carcinoma. Each CDR3 is given with its conserved first and last residue. The order of the fields is clone size, V gene, CDR3 protein. Clone size is shown for a subset of rows, as once, few, many or a class of expanded clone.

few,TRBV10-3,CAISRGTGGSYEQYF
once,TRBV29-1,CSVEDRKGPGRTEAFF
-,TRBV30,CAWRGGSGQGNSPLHF
-,TRBV6-5,CASSPDRVSYEQYF
-,TRBV18,CASSPSRNNQPQHF
-,TRBV27,CASSLSTARDTQYF
-,TRBV27,CASRLLTSYNEQFF
-,TRBV6-1,CASKERYEQYF
-,TRBV9,CASSAVQGLHTGELFF
once,TRBV7-9,CASSLAASGELFF
-,TRBV28,CASSRTTPRTGDPSPYGYTF
-,TRBV15,CATSSQQEYTGELFF
few,TRBV6-5,CASSFRPEGNFEQFF
-,TRBV21-1,CASSTSGTFQETQYF
-,TRBV7-6,CASSLGNSRLTDTQYF
-,TRBV6-4,CASSDLSTNTEAFF
-,TRBV6-5,CASSYSDAPTYEQYF
-,TRBV5-6,CASSLVGGRTEAFF
-,TRBV7-9,CASQGDTTEAFF
-,TRBV5-6,CASSFERSTSGNTIYF
-,TRBV5-4,CASSVDANQPQHF
once,TRBV5-6,CASSFVPGQYNSPLHF
-,TRBV5-1,CASRSGLAGGNEQYF
-,TRBV10-1,CASSESTGVLNEQFF
-,TRBV30,CAWSVQRGRRFGNTIYF
-,TRBV29-1,CSVKPGLAGGPGEQYF
once,TRBV5-6,CASSPVAANEQFF
-,TRBV6-1,CASSQMDGTGELFF
-,TRBV6-4,CASSDWVNEQFF
once,TRBV11-2,CASSLRGGNSPLHF
-,TRBV7-2,CASSLATGELFF
-,TRBV2,CASIPYSGAGTDTQYF
-,TRBV6-5,CASTVGRGSYGYTF
-,TRBV7-6,CASSLVAGRNQPQHF
-,TRBV6-5,CASSEVFDQPQHF
-,TRBV13,CASSSHLQDSGTEAFF
-,TRBV2,CASSEKGQRFDIQYF
-,TRBV7-9,CASSPSGGYNEQFF
once,TRBV5-1,CASSLSDPPHYEQYF
few,TRBV5-1,CASSLARWGDTQYF
-,TRBV6-5,CASSPWKGSGNTIYF
-,TRBV28,CASSLLRPGQGDPRGEKLFF
-,TRBV7-3,CASSRGAGGAETQYF
few,TRBV5-5,CASSLAPDSNQPQHF
-,TRBV18,CASSPPPGEGPQHF
-,TRBV10-3,CAISDGVYGYTF
-,TRBV5-4,CASSRQGPEAFF
once,TRBV6-1,CASSPVHEQYF
once,TRBV25-1,CASSEYHRGAEAFF
-,TRBV21-1,CASSKDKGQGADGYTF
-,TRBV11-2,CASSQQAGANSPLHF
-,TRBV7-2,CASSLNTGSSGNTIYF
-,TRBV5-1,CASQPKAGGSYNEQFF
-,TRBV6-5,CASSWGAGNTIYF